This paragraph covers one T cell receptor beta chain sequence. What it binds is not known. Researchers amplified the TCR beta CDR3 regions from RNA transcripts. In the first-round RT-PCR of the TCR CDR3, the HTBI primer set was used. TCRdb reprocessed the multiplex PCR reads with MiXCR, giving one entry per CDR3 protein. The sample consists of about 270,000 distinct CDR3 sequences, around 26% of them appearing once. Trimming took 0 bases from V and 0 from J, leaving 5 bases between them. This CDR3 spans 14 amino acids. Germline values: CDR1 MNHEY, CDR2 SVGAGI. The sample comes from a study of T cells in Graves' hyperthyroidism and ophthalmopathy. Study results and caveats: Separation of ophthalmopathy from stable hyperthyroidism was achieved by a 13 V-J model. The model made its ophthalmopathy prediction, and onset followed a median approximately six months later.

Lactation, pregnancy, other autoimmune disease or uncontrolled infection led to exclusion of patients. Each diagnosis was grounded in clinical symptoms, serum thyroxine and TRAb, thyroid ultrasound, and orbital computed tomography. The clonotype originates from a woman between 40 and 55 years old with Graves' ophthalmopathy. The specimen was blood. The rearrangement joins TRBV6-5 to TRBJ1-1, with D hard to call. CDR3 nucleotide sequence: TGTGCCAGCAGTTACTCGGCGATGAACACTGAAGCTTTCTTT. It yields the protein CASSYSAMNTEAFF.